This record concerns one TCR beta chain sequence. Its specificity is not known. This sample is part of a study of shared clonotypes between healthy human individuals. Broader study findings: The low donor count limited represented genetic and exposure-history diversity. Naive subsets usually exceeded memory subsets in estimated richness.

Naivety among CD8 cells was defined by CD45RO negativity and positive CCR7 selection, thereby excluding terminally differentiated effector memory CD45RA+ cells. The CDR3 runs 13 residues. Per germline, CDR1 SQVTM and CDR2 ANQGSEA. V dropped 4 bases and J dropped 0 bases, with 10 bases sitting between them. For each subset, genomic DNA was distributed in equal portions over several immunoSEQ plates. Assay used: immunoSEQ multiplex PCR; TCRdb lists only in-frame clones, some missing. The table has about 2.2 million clones, approximately 94% seen once; the top ten hold under 2%. This receptor was obtained from a man aged 18 to 30 in good health. Some clones in this sample may be carry-over from other donors' samples. The chain joins TRBV29-1 to TRBJ2-7, with D unresolved. Sequencing input: naive CD8+ T cells from PBMCs. The DNA of the CDR3 is TGCAGCGTTGGGGCAGGATACTCCTACGAGCAGTACTTC. Translating it yields CSVGAGYSYEQYF.